Listed below are T cell receptor beta chains from one sample, sequenced in a study of vaccination and CD4 T cells after COVID-19. A single record per CDR3 protein comes from TCRdb applying MiXCR to the PCR reads. This sample has 8,000 to 10,000 distinct CDR3 sequences, with 28% found just once. No cognate antigen is known for these TCRs. Sequenced sample: CD4+ T cells from blood, cultured in vitro. All receptors derive from a human donor in good health. The CDR3 runs from the conserved cysteine through the conserved F or W. Fields, in order: V gene, clone size, CDR3 protein. A clone size is listed for some rows: how often the clone was seen (once, few, many), or a class if it is expanded.

V gene: TRBV6-5
clone size: NA
CDR3 protein: CASSYLQGRSSYEQYF

V gene: TRBV7-9
clone size: NA
CDR3 protein: CASSLPPRLAGLRETQYF

V gene: TRBV7-9
clone size: NA
CDR3 protein: CASSRTGFTEAFF

V gene: TRBV6-2/TRBV6-3
clone size: NA
CDR3 protein: CASRSRDRPNSGNTIYF

V gene: TRBV20-1
clone size: NA
CDR3 protein: CSGISPRTSPIQETQYF

V gene: TRBV28
clone size: NA
CDR3 protein: CASSLHQGSANYGYTF

V gene: TRBV27
clone size: few
CDR3 protein: CASSFSGSTDTQYF

V gene: TRBV4-3
clone size: few
CDR3 protein: CASSQDSGFEANYGYTF

V gene: TRBV7-9
clone size: NA
CDR3 protein: CASSLGVGRLNEQFF

V gene: TRBV2
clone size: NA
CDR3 protein: CASSDRWGRGSPLHF

V gene: TRBV7-3
clone size: NA
CDR3 protein: CASSLEVANTEAFF

V gene: TRBV20-1
clone size: few
CDR3 protein: CSARGPRGFNYGYTF

V gene: TRBV7-3
clone size: NA
CDR3 protein: CASSLTKVGGETQYF

V gene: TRBV20-1
clone size: NA
CDR3 protein: CSEEGEEETQYF

V gene: TRBV27
clone size: few
CDR3 protein: CARPGTGRKQPQHF

V gene: TRBV19
clone size: few
CDR3 protein: CASSSAPRAPEAFF

V gene: TRBV27
clone size: medium-sized
CDR3 protein: CATSLGVIHYNSPLHF

V gene: TRBV10-3
clone size: few
CDR3 protein: CAISLGVGQPQHF

V gene: TRBV4-2
clone size: few
CDR3 protein: CASSQDIGRGYEQYF

V gene: TRBV11-3
clone size: NA
CDR3 protein: CASSLAAGPSSYEQYF